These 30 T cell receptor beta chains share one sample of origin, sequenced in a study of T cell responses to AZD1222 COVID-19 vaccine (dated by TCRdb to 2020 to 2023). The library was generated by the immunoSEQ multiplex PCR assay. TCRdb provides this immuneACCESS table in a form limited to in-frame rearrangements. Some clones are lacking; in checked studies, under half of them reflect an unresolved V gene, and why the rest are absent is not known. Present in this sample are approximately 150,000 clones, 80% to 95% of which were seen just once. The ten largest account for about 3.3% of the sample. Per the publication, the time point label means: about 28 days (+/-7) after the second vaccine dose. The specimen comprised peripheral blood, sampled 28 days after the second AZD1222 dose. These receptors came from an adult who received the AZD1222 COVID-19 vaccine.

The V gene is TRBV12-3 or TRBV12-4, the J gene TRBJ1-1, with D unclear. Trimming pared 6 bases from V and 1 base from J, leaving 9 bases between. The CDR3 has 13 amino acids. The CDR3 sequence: CASRSPWNTEAFF. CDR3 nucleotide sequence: TGTGCCAGCAGAAGTCCTTGGAACACTGAAGCTTTCTTT.

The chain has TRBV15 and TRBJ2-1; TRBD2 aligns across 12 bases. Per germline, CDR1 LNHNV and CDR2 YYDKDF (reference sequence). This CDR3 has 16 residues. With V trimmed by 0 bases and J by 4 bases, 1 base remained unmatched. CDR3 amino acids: CATSRDLAGGYNEQFF. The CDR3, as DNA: TGTGCCACCAGCAGAGACCTAGCGGGAGGGTACAATGAGCAGTTCTTC.

The CDR3 DNA reads as TGTGCCAGCAGTTTACTGGGCCCCGGAGGCAATCAGCCCCAGCATTTT. Translating it yields CASSLLGPGGNQPQHF. V usage is TRBV27 and J usage is TRBJ1-5; D gene ambiguous. From germline, CDR1 is MNHEY and CDR2 SMNVEV (reference sequence). The V end was cut by 2 bases, the J end by 2 bases, with 13 bases between. The CDR3 has 16 amino acids.

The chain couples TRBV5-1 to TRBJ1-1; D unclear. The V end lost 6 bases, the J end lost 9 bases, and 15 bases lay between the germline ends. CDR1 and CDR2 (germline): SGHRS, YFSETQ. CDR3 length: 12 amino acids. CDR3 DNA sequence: TGCGCCAGCACCGTGGCGGGGTCTAAAGCTTTCTTT. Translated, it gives CASTVAGSKAFF.

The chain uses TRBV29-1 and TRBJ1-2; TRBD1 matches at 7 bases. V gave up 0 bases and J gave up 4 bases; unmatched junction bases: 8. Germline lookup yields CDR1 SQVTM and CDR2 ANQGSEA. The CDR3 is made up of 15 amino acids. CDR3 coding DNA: TGCAGCGTTGAAGATCTGGAGGGGGCGGTCTATGGCTACACCTTC. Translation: CSVEDLEGAVYGYTF.

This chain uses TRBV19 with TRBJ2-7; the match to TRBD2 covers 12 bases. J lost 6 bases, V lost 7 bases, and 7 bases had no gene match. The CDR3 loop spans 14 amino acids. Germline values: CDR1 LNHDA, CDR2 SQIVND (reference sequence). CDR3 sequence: CASTALAGGSEQYF. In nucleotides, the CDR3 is TGTGCCAGTACCGCACTAGCGGGAGGCTCCGAGCAGTACTTC.

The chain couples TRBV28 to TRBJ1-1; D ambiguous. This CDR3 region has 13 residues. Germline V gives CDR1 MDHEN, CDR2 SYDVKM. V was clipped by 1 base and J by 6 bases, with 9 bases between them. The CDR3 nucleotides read TGTGCCAGCAGTTTATCCAGTAAGCCTGAAGCTTTCTTT. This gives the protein CASSLSSKPEAFF. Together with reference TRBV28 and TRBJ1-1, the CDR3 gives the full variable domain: DVKVTQSSRYLVKRTGEKVFLECVQDMDHENMFWYRQDPGLGLRLIYFSYDVKMKEKGDIPEGYSVSREKKERFSLILESASTNQTSMYLCASSLSSKPEAFFGQGTRLTVV.

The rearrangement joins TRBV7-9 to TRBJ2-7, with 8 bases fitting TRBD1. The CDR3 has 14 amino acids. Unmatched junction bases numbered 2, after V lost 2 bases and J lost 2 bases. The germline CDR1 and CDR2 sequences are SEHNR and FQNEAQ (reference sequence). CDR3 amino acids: CASSLWDRTYEQYF. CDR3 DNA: TGTGCCAGCAGCTTATGGGACAGGACCTACGAGCAGTACTTC.

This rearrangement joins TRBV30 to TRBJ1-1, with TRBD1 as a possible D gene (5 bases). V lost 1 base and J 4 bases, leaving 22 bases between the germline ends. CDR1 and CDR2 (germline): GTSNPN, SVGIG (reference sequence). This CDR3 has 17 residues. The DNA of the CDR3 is TGTGCCTGGAGTGCCCCGAGGGGTCGCCACCTCCTCACTGAAGCTTTCTTT. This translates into CAWSAPRGRHLLTEAFF.

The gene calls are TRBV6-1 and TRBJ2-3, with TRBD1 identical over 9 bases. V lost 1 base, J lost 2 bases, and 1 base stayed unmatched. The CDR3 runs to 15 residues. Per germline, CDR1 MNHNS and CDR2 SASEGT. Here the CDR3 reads CASSEGTGVTDTQYF. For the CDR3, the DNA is TGTGCCAGCAGTGAAGGGACAGGGGTCACAGATACGCAGTATTTT.

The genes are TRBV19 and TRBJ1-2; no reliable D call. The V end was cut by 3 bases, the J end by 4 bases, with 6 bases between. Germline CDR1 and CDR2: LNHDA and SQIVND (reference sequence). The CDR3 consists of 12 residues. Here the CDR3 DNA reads TGTGCCAGTAGTATTTCGAGCTATGGCTACACCTTC. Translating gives CASSISSYGYTF.

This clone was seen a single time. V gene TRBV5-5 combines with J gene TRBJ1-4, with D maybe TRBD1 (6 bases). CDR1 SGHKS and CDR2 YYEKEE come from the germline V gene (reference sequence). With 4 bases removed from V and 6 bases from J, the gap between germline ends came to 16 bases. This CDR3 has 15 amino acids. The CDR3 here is CASSRGSGGDEKLFF. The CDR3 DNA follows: TGTGCCAGCAGCAGGGGGTCGGGGGGCGATGAAAAACTGTTTTTT.

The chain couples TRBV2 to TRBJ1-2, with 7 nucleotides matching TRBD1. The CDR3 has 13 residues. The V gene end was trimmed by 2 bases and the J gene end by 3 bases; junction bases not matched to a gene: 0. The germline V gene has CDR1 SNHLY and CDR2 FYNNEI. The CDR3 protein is CASSETGDYGYTF. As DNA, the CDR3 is TGTGCCAGCAGTGAAACAGGGGACTATGGCTACACCTTC.

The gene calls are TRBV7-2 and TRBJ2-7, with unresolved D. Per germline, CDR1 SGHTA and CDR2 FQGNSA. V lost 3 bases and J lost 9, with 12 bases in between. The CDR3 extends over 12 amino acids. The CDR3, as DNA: TGTGCCAGCAGCTTTGAATACCGGGTGCAGTACTTC. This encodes CASSFEYRVQYF.

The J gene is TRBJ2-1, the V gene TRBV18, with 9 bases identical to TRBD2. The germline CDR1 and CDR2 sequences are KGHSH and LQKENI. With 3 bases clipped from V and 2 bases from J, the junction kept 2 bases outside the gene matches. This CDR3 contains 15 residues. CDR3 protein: CASSPQREAYNEQFF. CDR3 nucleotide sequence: TGTGCCAGCTCACCGCAGCGGGAGGCCTACAATGAGCAGTTCTTC.

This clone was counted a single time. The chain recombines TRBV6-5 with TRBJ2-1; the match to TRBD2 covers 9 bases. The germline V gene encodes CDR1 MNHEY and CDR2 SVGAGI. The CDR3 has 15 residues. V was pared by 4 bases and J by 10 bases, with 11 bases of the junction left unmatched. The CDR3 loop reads CASSSLTSGLREQFF. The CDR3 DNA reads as TGTGCCAGCAGTTCCCTGACTAGCGGACTTCGGGAGCAGTTCTTC.

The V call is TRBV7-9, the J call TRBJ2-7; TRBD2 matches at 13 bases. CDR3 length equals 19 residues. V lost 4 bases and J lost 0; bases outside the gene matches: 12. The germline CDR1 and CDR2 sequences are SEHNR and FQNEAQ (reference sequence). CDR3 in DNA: TGTGCCAGCAGCTATAAGTCCGGGACTAGCGGGACCACCTCCTACGAGCAGTACTTC. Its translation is CASSYKSGTSGTTSYEQYF.

CDR3: CAISLAGETEVGGELFF. CDR3 nucleotides: TGTGCCATCAGCTTAGCGGGAGAAACTGAAGTTGGCGGGGAGCTGTTTTTT. The V gene is TRBV10-3, the J gene TRBJ2-2; 9 bases are shared with TRBD2. The CDR3 length is 17 residues. After removal of 6 bases from V and 7 bases from J, the junction contained 15 bases not matched to a gene. Germline CDR1 and CDR2: ENHRY and SYGVKD.

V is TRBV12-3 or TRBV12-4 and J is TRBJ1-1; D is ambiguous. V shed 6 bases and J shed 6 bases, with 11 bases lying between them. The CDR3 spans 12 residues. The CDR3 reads CASSKAVAEAFF. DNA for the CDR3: TGTGCCAGCAGCAAAGCGGTGGCTGAAGCTTTCTTT.

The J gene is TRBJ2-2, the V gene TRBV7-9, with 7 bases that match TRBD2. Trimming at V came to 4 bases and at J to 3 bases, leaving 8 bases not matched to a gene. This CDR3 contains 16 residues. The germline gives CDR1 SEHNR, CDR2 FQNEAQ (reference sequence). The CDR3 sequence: CASSSRGRVYTGELFF. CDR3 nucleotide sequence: TGTGCCAGCAGCTCTCGGGGGAGGGTTTACACCGGGGAGCTGTTTTTT. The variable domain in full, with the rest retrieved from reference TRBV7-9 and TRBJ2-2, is DTGVSQNPRHKITKRGQNVTFRCDPISEHNRLYWYRQTLGQGPEFLTYFQNEAQLEKSRLLSDRFSAERPKGSFSTLEIQRTEQGDSAMYLCASSSRGRVYTGELFFGEGSRLTVL.

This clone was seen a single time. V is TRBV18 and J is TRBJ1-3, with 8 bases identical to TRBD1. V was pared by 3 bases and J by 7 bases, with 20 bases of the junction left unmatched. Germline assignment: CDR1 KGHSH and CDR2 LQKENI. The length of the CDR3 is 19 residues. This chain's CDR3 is CASSPLKTGQGGFQNTIYF. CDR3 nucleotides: TGTGCCAGCTCACCCCTGAAAACCGGACAGGGAGGATTTCAGAACACCATATATTTT.

In nucleotides, the CDR3 is TGTGCCAGCAGTGAAGGGGACAGATACACTGAAGCTTTCTTT. Amino acid sequence: CASSEGDRYTEAFF. V and J are TRBV2 and TRBJ1-1; the match to TRBD1 covers 7 bases. V gave up 1 base and J gave up 3 bases; unmatched junction bases: 2. Germline CDR1 SNHLY, CDR2 FYNNEI. This CDR3 spans 14 amino acids.

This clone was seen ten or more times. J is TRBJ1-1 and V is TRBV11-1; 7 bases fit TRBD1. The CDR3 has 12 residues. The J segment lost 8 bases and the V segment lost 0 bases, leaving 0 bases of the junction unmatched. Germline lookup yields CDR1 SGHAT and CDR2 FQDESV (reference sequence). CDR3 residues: CASSLATGEAFF. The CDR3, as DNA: TGTGCCAGCAGCTTAGCGACAGGGGAAGCTTTCTTT.

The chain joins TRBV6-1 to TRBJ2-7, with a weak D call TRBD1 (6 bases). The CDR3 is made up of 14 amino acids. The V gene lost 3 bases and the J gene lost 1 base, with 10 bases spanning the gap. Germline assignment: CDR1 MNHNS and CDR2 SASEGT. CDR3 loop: CASSDAGESYEQYF. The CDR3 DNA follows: TGTGCCAGCAGTGACGCAGGGGAGTCCTACGAGCAGTACTTC.

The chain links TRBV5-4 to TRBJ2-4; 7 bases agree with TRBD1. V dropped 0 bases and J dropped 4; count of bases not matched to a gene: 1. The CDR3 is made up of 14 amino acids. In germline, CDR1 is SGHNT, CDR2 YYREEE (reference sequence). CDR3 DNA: TGTGCCAGCAGCTTGGGACAGGGAAAAAACATTCAGTACTTC. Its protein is CASSLGQGKNIQYF.

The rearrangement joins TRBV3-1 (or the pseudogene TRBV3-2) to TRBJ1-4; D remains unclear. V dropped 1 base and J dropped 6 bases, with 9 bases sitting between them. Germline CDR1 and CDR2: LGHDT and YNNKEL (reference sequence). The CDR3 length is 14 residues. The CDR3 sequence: CASSQVAGDEKLFF. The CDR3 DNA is TGTGCCAGCAGCCAAGTAGCTGGGGATGAAAAACTGTTTTTT.

CDR3 in amino acids: CASSPGSAGYNEQFF. CDR3 nucleotides: TGTGCCAGCTCACCCGGGAGTGCGGGCTACAATGAGCAGTTCTTC. The rearrangement joins TRBV18 to TRBJ2-1, with a weak D call TRBD2 (6 bases). CDR1 KGHSH and CDR2 LQKENI come from the germline V gene. Trimming left V 3 bases short and J 3 bases short, with 12 bases between. The length of the CDR3 is 15 residues.

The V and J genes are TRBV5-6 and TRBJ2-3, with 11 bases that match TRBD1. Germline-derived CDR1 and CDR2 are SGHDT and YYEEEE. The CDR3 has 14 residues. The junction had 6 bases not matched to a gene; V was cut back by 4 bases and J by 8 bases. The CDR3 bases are TGTGCCAGCAGCCCCGGACAGGGGGCGGGTACGCAGTATTTT. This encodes CASSPGQGAGTQYF.

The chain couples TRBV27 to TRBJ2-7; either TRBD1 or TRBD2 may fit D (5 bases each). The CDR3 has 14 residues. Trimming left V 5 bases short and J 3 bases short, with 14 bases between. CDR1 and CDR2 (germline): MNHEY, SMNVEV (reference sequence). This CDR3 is CASSLKRGYYEQYF. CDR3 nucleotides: TGTGCCAGCAGTCTTAAGAGGGGTTACTACGAGCAGTACTTC.

The CDR3 sequence: CASSLAASGAGHEQFF. Here the CDR3 DNA reads TGCGCCAGCAGCTTGGCGGCTAGCGGGGCCGGGCATGAGCAGTTCTTC. The gene calls are TRBV5-1 and TRBJ2-1; 9 bases map to TRBD2. This CDR3 is built from 16 residues. Per germline, CDR1 SGHRS and CDR2 YFSETQ. Germline trimming cut 0 bases from V and 8 bases from J; bases unmatched to any gene: 9.